These T cell receptor beta chains were read from a single sample in a study of blood T cells in healthy people across ages. TCRdb re-analysed the 5' RACE reads in MiXCR, keeping a single row per CDR3 protein. The profile covers 800,000 to 950,000 distinct CDR3 sequences, with around 48% appearing a single time and about an eighth taken by the ten largest. Sample: blood. The source is a man aged 25-45 years in good health. Both conserved end residues are part of each CDR3. The D gene is left open where the match is weak. Clone sizes are given selectively: once, few, many, or a class where the clone is expanded.

clone size	D gene	J gene	V gene	CDR3 protein	CDR3 DNA
few	TRBD2	TRBJ2-1	TRBV6-2/TRBV6-3	CASTPGLAGLEQFF	TGTGCCAGCACCCCGGGACTAGCGGGCTTGGAGCAGTTCTTC
NA	NA	TRBJ1-5	TRBV6-6	CASSYSWSRDQPQHF	TGTGCCAGCAGTTACTCGTGGTCCAGGGATCAGCCCCAGCATTTT
NA	NA	TRBJ1-2	TRBV20-1	CSARGPREHGYTF	TGCAGTGCTAGAGGGCCTAGGGAGCATGGCTACACCTTC
few	NA	TRBJ2-1	TRBV20-1	CSRAPEQFF	TGCAGCAGGGCCCCGGAGCAGTTCTTC
NA	TRBD2	TRBJ2-1	TRBV11-3	CASSSGGASSYNEQFF	TGCGCCAGCAGCTCCGGGGGGGCTAGCTCCTACAATGAGCAGTTCTTC
many	NA	TRBJ1-6	TRBV4-1	CASSQELPPLHF	TGCGCCAGCAGCCAAGAACTACCACCCCTCCACTTT
NA	TRBD1	TRBJ1-2	TRBV20-1	CSARRQGGGYTF	TGCAGTGCTAGACGACAGGGAGGTGGCTACACCTTC
few	NA	TRBJ1-5	TRBV20-1	CSASVTGNSNQPQHF	TGCAGTGCTAGTGTCACGGGGAATAGCAATCAGCCCCAGCATTTT
NA	TRBD2	TRBJ2-3	TRBV29-1	CSARGVRDTQYF	TGCAGCGCCCGGGGGGTGAGGGATACGCAGTATTTT
NA	NA	TRBJ2-7	TRBV27	CASRRGLTYEQYF	TGTGCCAGCAGGAGGGGACTGACCTACGAGCAGTACTTC
many	NA	TRBJ1-1	TRBV5-4	CASNELTGEAFF	TGTGCCAGCAACGAACTGACAGGTGAAGCTTTCTTT
NA	NA	TRBJ2-7	TRBV5-1	CASSLARPGLDEQYF	TGCGCCAGCAGCTTAGCAAGACCGGGGCTCGACGAGCAGTACTTC
NA	NA	TRBJ2-6	TRBV20-1	CSARRDSSGANVLTF	TGCAGTGCTAGAAGAGACAGCTCTGGGGCCAACGTCCTGACTTTC
few	NA	TRBJ2-5	TRBV5-1	CASSLEVGRGETQYF	TGCGCCAGCAGCTTGGAGGTGGGCCGGGGAGAGACCCAGTACTTC
NA	TRBD2	TRBJ2-1	TRBV29-1	CSVPGGSYSYNEQFF	TGCAGCGTCCCGGGAGGCTCCTACTCCTACAATGAGCAGTTCTTC
NA	NA	TRBJ1-4	TRBV18	CASSPSEVQGEEKLFF	TGTGCCAGCTCACCCTCCGAGGTCCAGGGAGAGGAAAAACTGTTTTTT
NA	TRBD1	TRBJ2-6	TRBV4-1	CASSQPTGAGANVLTF	TGCGCCAGCAGCCAACCTACAGGGGCTGGGGCCAACGTCCTGACTTTC
NA	TRBD2	TRBJ2-3	TRBV11-2	CASSLFEASLAGGLKADTQYF	TGTGCCAGCAGCTTATTTGAGGCGTCCCTAGCGGGGGGGCTCAAAGCAGATACGCAGTATTTT
few	NA	TRBJ2-7	TRBV12-3/TRBV12-4	CASTWGDNYEQYF	TGTGCCAGCACCTGGGGGGATAACTACGAGCAGTACTTC
few	NA	TRBJ2-1	TRBV7-9	CASSPKGNYNEQFF	TGTGCCAGCAGCCCAAAGGGGAACTACAATGAGCAGTTCTTC
few	TRBD2	TRBJ2-3	TRBV3-1	CASSHPRGSAGGTDTQYF	TGTGCCAGCAGCCACCCGCGGGGCTCAGCGGGGGGGACAGATACGCAGTATTTT
NA	TRBD1	TRBJ2-7	TRBV12-3/TRBV12-4	CASSSEGQGSYEQYF	TGTGCCAGCAGTTCCGAGGGACAGGGGTCATACGAGCAGTACTTC
few	TRBD1	TRBJ2-7	TRBV12-3/TRBV12-4	CASSLYGTESYEQYF	TGTGCCAGCAGTTTATATGGGACAGAGTCCTACGAGCAGTACTTC
NA	TRBD2	TRBJ2-3	TRBV10-3	CASIPSGRTDTQYF	TGTGCCTCGATACCTAGCGGTCGCACAGATACGCAGTATTTT
NA	TRBD1	TRBJ2-1	TRBV5-6	CASRYLDRDTNEQFF	TGTGCCAGCAGATATTTGGACAGGGATACGAATGAGCAGTTCTTC
NA	NA	TRBJ1-1	TRBV9	CASSVPRQRMNTEAFF	TGTGCCAGCAGCGTGCCCCGACAGAGAATGAACACTGAAGCTTTCTTT
few	TRBD1	TRBJ2-1	TRBV7-2	CASSPGTGGIYNEQFF	TGTGCCAGCAGCCCCGGGACAGGGGGCATCTACAATGAGCAGTTCTTC
few	NA	TRBJ2-7	TRBV29-1	CSVRTGGQLYEQYF	TGCAGCGTACGGACGGGCGGCCAACTGTACGAGCAGTACTTC
once	NA	TRBJ1-1	TRBV29-1	CSVNRIAEGEAFF	TGCAGCGTTAACAGGATCGCCGAAGGGGAAGCTTTCTTT
NA	NA	TRBJ2-1	TRBV7-2	CASSPQGPNEQFF	TGTGCCAGCAGTCCTCAGGGGCCTAATGAGCAGTTCTTC
once	TRBD1	TRBJ1-2	TRBV7-2	CASSLGGDRAYGYTF	TGTGCCAGCAGCTTAGGGGGAGACAGGGCCTATGGCTACACCTTC
few	NA	TRBJ2-3	TRBV20-1	CSPGRGRDTQYF	TGCAGCCCGGGACGGGGGCGAGATACGCAGTATTTT
many	NA	TRBJ2-5	TRBV6-6	CASSAGQETQYF	TGTGCCAGCAGTGCCGGACAGGAGACCCAGTACTTC
few	NA	TRBJ2-1	TRBV7-2	CASSPARGVNEQFF	TGTGCCAGCAGCCCCGCTCGCGGGGTCAATGAGCAGTTCTTC
NA	NA	TRBJ1-5	TRBV28	CASHGRGVDNQPQHF	TGTGCCAGCCATGGGCGGGGGGTCGACAATCAGCCCCAGCATTTT
NA	NA	TRBJ2-7	TRBV7-9	CASSLSGGRDEQYF	TGTGCCAGCAGCTTATCTGGGGGGCGGGACGAGCAGTACTTC
NA	NA	TRBJ1-1	TRBV4-3	CASSQDPGVNTEAFF	TGCGCCAGCAGCCAAGATCCAGGGGTGAACACTGAAGCTTTCTTT
NA	NA	TRBJ1-3	TRBV4-2	CASSQERARGTIYF	TGTGCCAGCAGCCAAGAGAGGGCGAGGGGCACCATATATTTT
NA	NA	TRBJ1-6	TRBV7-2	CASSQGSYNSPLHF	TGTGCCAGCAGCCAGGGCTCCTATAATTCACCCCTCCACTTT
NA	TRBD2	TRBJ2-5	TRBV20-1	CSARALAGDQETQYF	TGCAGTGCTAGAGCCCTAGCGGGGGACCAAGAGACCCAGTACTTC
NA	NA	TRBJ1-2	TRBV10-3	CAITDRPNYGYTF	TGTGCCATCACCGACAGACCTAACTATGGCTACACCTTC
NA	TRBD2	TRBJ2-3	TRBV20-1	CSAREPSGGTDTQYF	TGCAGTGCTAGAGAGCCTAGCGGGGGAACAGATACGCAGTATTTT
NA	NA	TRBJ2-7	TRBV5-1	CASSSLQGGDEQYF	TGCGCCAGCAGCTCTCTTCAGGGGGGAGATGAGCAGTACTTC
NA	TRBD1	TRBJ1-6	TRBV30	CAWRGTASPLHF	TGTGCCTGGAGGGGGACAGCATCACCCCTCCACTTT
NA	TRBD2	TRBJ2-2	TRBV27	CAAGVATGELFF	TGTGCAGCGGGGGTGGCCACCGGGGAGCTGTTTTTT
NA	NA	TRBJ2-1	TRBV6-5	CASSYSSEVNEQFF	TGTGCCAGCAGTTACTCGAGTGAGGTAAATGAGCAGTTCTTC
once	TRBD1	TRBJ2-5	TRBV30	CAWSAGQGSFQETQYF	TGTGCCTGGAGCGCAGGACAGGGGAGCTTTCAAGAGACCCAGTACTTC
NA	NA	TRBJ1-2	TRBV10-3	CAISETGFNYGYTF	TGTGCCATCAGTGAGACAGGGTTTAACTATGGCTACACCTTC